This T cell receptor (beta chain) was sequenced in a study of T cell responses to AZD1222 COVID-19 vaccine. Overall study: Second doses at about 4 or about 12 weeks were pooled.

Libraries were prepared by immunoSEQ multiplex PCR; TCRdb keeps only in-frame clonotypes and omits some of them. The table has some 120,000 clones, around 90% seen once; the top ten hold 1.5%. Germline V CDR1 and CDR2: SGHKS, YYEKEE (reference sequence). Trimming took 4 bases from V and 0 from J; bases not matched to a gene: 5. This CDR3 spans 16 amino acids. V usage is TRBV5-5 and J usage is TRBJ1-3; 9 bases match TRBD1. The TCR originated in an adult in good health. This specimen was peripheral blood, taken on day 0 of AZD1222 vaccination. The CDR3 loop is CASSLTGGNSGNTIYF. The DNA for the CDR3 is TGTGCCAGCAGCCTAACAGGGGGCAACTCTGGAAACACCATATATTTT.